The source of this T cell receptor (beta chain) is a study of T-cell memory formation after mild COVID-19. CDR3 length equals 16 residues. Per the germline V gene, CDR1 is SGHRS and CDR2 is YFSETQ. J gave up 3 bases and V 3 bases, and 4 bases lay outside the gene matches. Study-wide findings and caveats: Within pre-infection memory, some responding clones were found, suggesting cross-reactive memory joined. CD4+ clones that contracted lay mainly in CM and EM; CD8+ ones lay in EMRA.

This clonotype was detected ten times or more. Antigen unknown. TCRdb redid the calling of the 5' RACE reads with MiXCR, one entry per CDR3 protein. Of some 270,000 distinct CDR3 sequences in the sample, 15% to 17% were seen once. The chain carries TRBV5-1 and TRBJ2-2; TRBD2 matches 11 bases. The receptor comes from an adult woman who had mild COVID-19 (a few samples of this study predate the infection). Cell type and time point are not known. The sample was PBMCs or a T cell subset sorted from them (not recorded which). For the CDR3, the DNA is TGCGCCAGCAGCTGGGCGGGACTAGCGGACACCGGGGAGCTGTTTTTT. Translated, it gives CASSWAGLADTGELFF.